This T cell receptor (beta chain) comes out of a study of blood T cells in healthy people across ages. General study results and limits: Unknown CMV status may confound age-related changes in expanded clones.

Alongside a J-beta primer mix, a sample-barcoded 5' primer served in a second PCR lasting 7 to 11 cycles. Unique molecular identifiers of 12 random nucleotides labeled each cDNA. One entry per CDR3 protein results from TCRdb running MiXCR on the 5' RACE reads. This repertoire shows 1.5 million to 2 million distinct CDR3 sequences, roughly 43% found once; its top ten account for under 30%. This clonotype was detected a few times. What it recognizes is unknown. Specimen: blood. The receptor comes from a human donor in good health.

CDR3 DNA sequence: TGTGCCAGCAGCCAGAGGTATGGGGCCAACGTCCTGACTTTC. Encoded protein: CASSQRYGANVLTF. The V and J genes are TRBV3-1 and TRBJ2-6; the D is unclear. Germline CDR1 LGHDT, CDR2 YNNKEL (reference sequence). The CDR3 is 14 amino acids. Trimming removed 3 bases at V and 3 bases at J, with 6 bases between.